These T cell receptor beta chains were read from a single sample in a study of Graves' ophthalmopathy and Graves' hyperthyroidism. TCRdb itself ran the multiplex PCR reads through MiXCR, one entry per CDR3 protein. The repertoire consists of 350,000 to 450,000 distinct CDR3 sequences, with about 18% occurring once and the leading ten covering about 1.4%. Input material: peripheral blood. The receptors originated from a woman between 18 and 29 years old with Graves' ophthalmopathy. Each CDR3 is given with its conserved first and last residue. The D gene is left open where the match is weak. Expanded clones are given a class, and other clones once, few, many or no size at all.

many TRBJ1-1 . TRBV6-5 TGTGCCAGCAGTTACCCTATCAACATGAACGAGAACACTGAAGCTTTCTTT CASSYPINMNENTEAFF
many TRBJ2-6 . TRBV2 TGTGCCAGCAGTATTACGGGCTCTGGGGCCAACGTCCTGACTTTC CASSITGSGANVLTF
many TRBJ2-5 . TRBV7-3 TGTGCCAGCAGCTTATACCCTAGGACAGAAATGGAGACCCAGTACTTC CASSLYPRTEMETQYF
many TRBJ1-2 TRBD1 TRBV28 TGTGCCAGCCTCCGGGACAGGGTGTATGGCTACACCTTC CASLRDRVYGYTF
many TRBJ1-1 . TRBV7-2 TGTGCCAGCAGCCCGCAGCCGGACACTGAAGCTTTCTTT CASSPQPDTEAFF
. TRBJ1-1 . TRBV11-1 TGTGCCAGCAGCTCGACCCCCCGGGGATTTAACACTGAAGCTTTCTTT CASSSTPRGFNTEAFF
many TRBJ2-7 . TRBV12-3/TRBV12-4 TGTGCCAGCAGCGCCGGTGGGGGTACCTACGAGCAGTACTTC CASSAGGGTYEQYF
many TRBJ1-6 . TRBV28 TGTGCCAGCATCCCGGGGTATAATTCACCCCTCCACTTT CASIPGYNSPLHF
many TRBJ2-5 . TRBV7-3 TGTGCCAGCAGCCCTCAGGGGAAGGGAGAGACCCAGTACTTC CASSPQGKGETQYF
many TRBJ2-5 . TRBV25-1 TGTGCCAGCAGCTTACCTATGGGGGTGTCGGAGACCCAGTACTTC CASSLPMGVSETQYF
many TRBJ2-2 . TRBV7-8 TGTGCCAGCAGCTTAGTGGCGCCGGGCGGGGAGCTGTTTTTT CASSLVAPGGELFF
. TRBJ1-1 . TRBV30 TGTGCCTGGAGCAAGACAGTTGAAGTCGCTGAAGCTTTCTTT CAWSKTVEVAEAFF
once TRBJ2-7 . TRBV28 TGTGCCAGCAGTCCTCCCTTTCTGGGGACCTACGAGCAGTACTTC CASSPPFLGTYEQYF
. TRBJ1-1 . TRBV27 TGTGCCAGCAGTTTTTCCGAAACACTGAACACTGAAGCTTTCTTT CASSFSETLNTEAFF
many TRBJ1-5 . TRBV27 TGTGCCAGCAGTTTGAAGGGAATTCACTGGCCCCAGCATTTT CASSLKGIHWPQHF
many TRBJ1-2 . TRBV30 TGTGCCTGGAGTCGATCGGGGGCGAACTATGGCTACACCTTC CAWSRSGANYGYTF
. TRBJ2-1 . TRBV30 TGTGCCTGGAGAGACTCAGCGGGTTTCTCATACAATGAGCAGTTCTTC CAWRDSAGFSYNEQFF
many TRBJ1-5 . TRBV6-5 TGTGCCAGCAGTTATTTAGGGGAGAATCAGCCCCAGCATTTT CASSYLGENQPQHF
many TRBJ2-5 . TRBV7-2 TGTGCCAGCAGCTTAGTTTTGCAGAGCCCGTACTTC CASSLVLQSPYF
many TRBJ2-7 TRBD1 TRBV6-1 TGTGCCAGCAGAATGAACCCCGGGACAGGGGTCGAGCAGTACTTC CASRMNPGTGVEQYF
many TRBJ1-5 . TRBV28 TGTGCCAGCAGTCCCCACCCCCGGGACGGGAATAATCAGCCCCAGCATTTT CASSPHPRDGNNQPQHF
. TRBJ2-6 . TRBV4-3 TGCGCCAGCAGCCAAGAAGCACCGGGGGATGGGGCCAACGTCCTGACTTTC CASSQEAPGDGANVLTF
few TRBJ2-5 . TRBV6-2/TRBV6-3 TGTGCCAGCAGCCCAACTAGCTTTCAAGAGACCCAGTACTTC CASSPTSFQETQYF
once TRBJ2-7 TRBD2 TRBV6-5 TGTGCCAGCAGTTTCAGCGGGGGGACCTACGAGCAGTACTTC CASSFSGGTYEQYF
. TRBJ1-1 . TRBV7-9 TGTGCCAGCAGCAGCTCGGAGAACACTGAAGCTTTCTTT CASSSSENTEAFF
many TRBJ1-2 TRBD1 TRBV28 TGTGCCAGCAGTCTCACGACAGGGGGTTCGGGGGGCTACACCTTC CASSLTTGGSGGYTF
many TRBJ1-5 . TRBV30 TGTGCCTGGAGTGCTTTTTGGGACAATCAGCCCCAGCATTTT CAWSAFWDNQPQHF
many TRBJ2-4 TRBD2 TRBV12-3/TRBV12-4 TGTGCCAGCAGTTTCACTAGCGGGGGAAAATATAATCTAGCCAAAAACATTCAGTACTTC CASSFTSGGKYNLAKNIQYF
. TRBJ2-5 TRBD1 TRBV25-1 TGTGCCAGCAGTGGCACACCGACAGGGCGGGAGACCCAGTACTTC CASSGTPTGRETQYF
many TRBJ1-5 . TRBV6-2/TRBV6-3 TGTGCCAGCAGTCTCAACCCAGGGGGCAATCAGCCCCAGCATTTT CASSLNPGGNQPQHF
many TRBJ1-1 . TRBV6-6 TGTGCCAGCAGACCTAGGGGACACCCGAACACTGAAGCTTTCTTT CASRPRGHPNTEAFF
many TRBJ2-7 TRBD2 TRBV25-1 TGTGCCAGCAGTGCACCGGGACTAGCGGGCTACGAGCAGTACTTC CASSAPGLAGYEQYF
many TRBJ1-5 . TRBV12-3/TRBV12-4 TGTGCCAGCAGCGCCGGGGGGATTAAATTGGTTCAGCCCCAGCATTTT CASSAGGIKLVQPQHF
many TRBJ2-5 . TRBV18 TGTGCCACCAACCGGAGGAGGGACCAAGAGACCCAGTACTTC CATNRRRDQETQYF
. TRBJ1-1 TRBD1 TRBV20-1 TGCAGTGCTAGAGATCGGCTCGGGACAGCTTCAGCTTTCTTT CSARDRLGTASAFF
many TRBJ1-1 . TRBV29-1 TGCAGCGGCTATCGGGGGGCAGCTGAAGCTTTCTTT CSGYRGAAEAFF
. TRBJ1-1 . TRBV7-3 TGTGCCAGCAGCTTAAGTGGCACAGGATCGACCGCTGAAGCTTTCTTT CASSLSGTGSTAEAFF
many TRBJ2-5 . TRBV7-6 TGTGCCAGCAGCTCCCGGACCGTGGCTTGGGAGACCCAGTACTTC CASSSRTVAWETQYF
. TRBJ2-2 TRBD1 TRBV9 TGTGCCAGCAGCGTAGATGACAGGGAGACCACCCCCGGGGAGCTGTTTTTT CASSVDDRETTPGELFF
many TRBJ2-7 . TRBV6-2/TRBV6-3 TGTGCCAGCCAATCTGGCCCGGGGAACTTCGTGAGCGAGCAGTACTTC CASQSGPGNFVSEQYF
few TRBJ2-5 . TRBV2 TGTGCCAGCAGTGGACGACAGTTGGTTCAAGAGACCCAGTACTTC CASSGRQLVQETQYF
many TRBJ1-1 TRBD1 TRBV27 TGTGCCAGCAGTGAGGACAGGGGGGCCCACACTGAAGCTTTCTTT CASSEDRGAHTEAFF
many TRBJ1-5 . TRBV28 TGTGCCAGCAGTTTTAGCCAGGGGAGAAATCAGCCCCAGCATTTT CASSFSQGRNQPQHF
many TRBJ1-2 TRBD1 TRBV28 TGTGCCAGCAGTTTAGTGACAGGGTATGGCTACACCTTC CASSLVTGYGYTF
once TRBJ2-5 TRBD1 TRBV19 TGTGCCAGTAACCGGGACAGGGGAGAGACCCAGTACTTC CASNRDRGETQYF
few TRBJ1-6 TRBD1 TRBV6-1 TGTGCCAGCAGAGCGAGCGCCGGGACAGGGGAATCACCCCTCCACTTT CASRASAGTGESPLHF
. TRBJ1-1 . TRBV12-3/TRBV12-4 TGTGCCAGCAGTTTTCCCAGGTCTGAAGCTTTCTTT CASSFPRSEAFF
many TRBJ1-5 . TRBV7-2 TGTGCCAGCAGCTTAGTTTGGGGGGCGAATCAGCCCCAGCATTTT CASSLVWGANQPQHF
. TRBJ1-5 . TRBV24-1 TGTGCCACCAGTGATCATAGGTCAGGGTTCAATCAGCCCCAGCATTTT CATSDHRSGFNQPQHF
. TRBJ1-1 . TRBV5-1 TGCGCCAGCAAACCCCCAGCGGGGTGGAACACTGAAGCTTTCTTT CASKPPAGWNTEAFF
few TRBJ1-1 . TRBV12-3/TRBV12-4 TGTGCCAGCATATCCCAGGCTGAAGCTTTCTTT CASISQAEAFF
many TRBJ1-1 TRBD1 TRBV19 TGTGCCAGTGGTTTCGACAGGGAGGATGCTTTCTTT CASGFDREDAFF
many TRBJ1-3 . TRBV30 TGTGCCTGGACCCGCGCTTACGGGACCCATGGAAACACCATATATTTT CAWTRAYGTHGNTIYF
many TRBJ1-1 . TRBV10-3 TGTGCCATCGGGAGGGGATCGGAGAACACTGAAGCTTTCTTT CAIGRGSENTEAFF
many TRBJ2-7 TRBD1 TRBV7-9 TGTGCCAGCAGCACTCCCGGGACAGGGGCTAACGAGCAGTACTTC CASSTPGTGANEQYF
many TRBJ2-4 TRBD2 TRBV10-3 TGTGCCATCAGCCCGAGCGGGAGTAAGCAAAACATTCAGTACTTC CAISPSGSKQNIQYF
. TRBJ2-5 TRBD1 TRBV9 TGTGCCAGCAGCCCCCAAACGACAGGGAAAGTGACCCAGTACTTC CASSPQTTGKVTQYF
many TRBJ2-2 . TRBV25-1 TGTGCCAGCAGTGGCGCGCTAGGAGGGGGGGCCAGTACCGGGGAGCTGTTTTTT CASSGALGGGASTGELFF